This T cell receptor (beta chain) was identified in a study of blood T cell repertoires in COVID-19 (TCRdb year 2020). Background on the whole study: Collaborator samples came from the United States, Italy and Spain and covered acute and convalescent phases of COVID-19. Where available, HLA class I and class II types were taken from metadata supplied by the sample provider and were not determined by assay-based typing. The sample metadata nearly always contained a de-identified subject ID, COVID-19 status, age in years and sex. The repertoires were released in a freely available public database meant as a resource for research on the immune response to SARS-CoV-2. The material from the prospective study consisted of cDNA or gDNA derived from T cells, B-cell-depleted T cells, or PBMCs. The dataset comprised deeply sampled blood TCRbeta repertoires from subjects exposed to, actively infected with, or recovered from COVID-19. The samples were drawn from the first 160 participants of the ongoing ImmuneRACE study and from over 950 subjects provided by 6 global collaborators. General findings and caveats noted by the study authors: The amount of clinical and demographic metadata varied by source and participant and was provided uncurated.

In Seattle, one collaborating source enrolled patients while the infection was active and tracked those patients longitudinally over the course of disease. Whole blood was collected in K2EDTA tubes by collaborating institutions according to the institutions' own protocols. For TCRbeta analysis, collaborators shipped samples as frozen whole blood, isolated PBMCs, or DNA extracted from either of those sample types. Its CDR3 holds 13 amino acids, cysteine through phenylalanine. Just CDR3 DNA is preserved here, 39 bases in frame from base 1. Clipping removes 6 bases from V and 12 bases from J, with 15 as the unmatched junction base count. The germline V gene specifies SQVTM as CDR1 and ANQGSEA as CDR2. TCRbeta CDR3 regions were amplified from genomic DNA by means of the immunoSEQ Assay, a bias-controlled multiplex PCR. The original methods were these. Nucleated cell counts per sample were estimated from amplification of reference gene primers within the assay. Sequence reads were collapsed and filtered to measure the absolute abundance of every unique TCRbeta CDR3 rearrangement. For each sample, productive Simpson clonality was calculated as the square root of Simpson's diversity index across productive rearrangements. TCRdb stores this immuneACCESS table with in-frame sequences only. Part of the clones is absent; in the studies checked, under half of the shortfall reflects unresolved V genes, and no reason is known for the rest. For V, J and clone size, that table is used; D and trimming come from the DNA. Counted in this sample were about 240,000 clones; around 90% of them appeared once. The ten largest clones take up 0.8% to 0.95% of the sample.

About this clone itself: It lacks a known antigen. It has no much larger one-base neighbor in the sample; base qualities were not kept.

The sample taken for sequencing was peripheral blood. The sequence links TRBV29-1 to TRBJ2-3; 7 central bases correspond to TRBD1. The sequence was obtained from a man younger than 45 with COVID-19, enrolled during active disease. The CDR3 region: CSVAMGGRGFQYF. At the DNA level, the sequence is TGCAGCGTCGCAATGGGCGGCAGGGGGTTCCAGTATTTT.